Listed below are T cell receptor beta chains from one sample, sequenced in a study of early T cells in non-severe SARS-CoV-2 infection. TCRdb reprocessed the 5' RACE reads with MiXCR, giving one entry per CDR3 protein. The repertoire holds roughly 100,000 distinct CDR3 sequences, with roughly 12% as singletons. The sample consisted of whole blood, taken at baseline. All receptors derive from an adult who was a healthcare worker with PCR-confirmed SARS-CoV-2 infection or an uninfected control (not recorded which). Each CDR3 is given with its conserved first and last residue. Each record gives: D gene, J gene, V gene, clone size, CDR3 DNA, CDR3 protein. D genes are given only for firm matches. Rows may omit the clone size; those that give it use once, few, many or a size class.

TRBD2,TRBJ2-1,TRBV5-1,.,TGCGCCAGCAGCTTGGAGTCCCGCCTAGCGGGAACCTACAATGAGCAGTTCTTC,CASSLESRLAGTYNEQFF
.,TRBJ1-3,TRBV5-1,few,TGCGCCAGCAGCGCCCGGGGAAGGGGAATCTCCGGAAACACCATATATTTT,CASSARGRGISGNTIYF
.,TRBJ2-7,TRBV18,.,TGTGCCAGCTCACTCGAACGAGGGACTGCCTACGAGCAGTACTTC,CASSLERGTAYEQYF
.,TRBJ2-3,TRBV9,few,TGTGCCAGCAGCGTAGGGACGGCAGATACGCAGTATTTT,CASSVGTADTQYF
TRBD1,TRBJ2-1,TRBV7-2,.,TGTGCCAGCAGCTTGACAGGGAACGGGTACAATGAGCAGTTCTTC,CASSLTGNGYNEQFF
.,TRBJ1-5,TRBV6-1,.,TGTGCCAGCAGTGAAAGTAGGGGCCAAGAACGGCCCCAGCATTTT,CASSESRGQERPQHF
TRBD2,TRBJ2-1,TRBV29-1,few,TGCAGCGTTGGGTCCAGCGGGATAGACAATGAGCAGTTCTTC,CSVGSSGIDNEQFF
TRBD1,TRBJ1-5,TRBV18,few,TGTGCCAGCTCGCGACTGGGACAGGGGGGCAATCAGCCCCAGCATTTT,CASSRLGQGGNQPQHF
TRBD1,TRBJ2-7,TRBV10-3,few,TGTGCCATCACTCCGGATTGGACAGGGATCTACGAGCAGTACTTC,CAITPDWTGIYEQYF
TRBD1,TRBJ1-1,TRBV12-3/TRBV12-4,many,TGTGCCAGTTCACAGGGGGTGATGAACACTGAAGCTTTCTTT,CASSQGVMNTEAFF
.,TRBJ2-7,TRBV5-1,many,TGCGCCAGCAGCCCCGTGGGGGGCAGAAGCTACGAGCAGTACTTC,CASSPVGGRSYEQYF
TRBD2,TRBJ2-1,TRBV7-9,many,TGTGCCAGCAGTCTAGCGGGAGACCACAATGAGCAGTTCTTC,CASSLAGDHNEQFF
.,TRBJ1-5,TRBV30,.,TGTGCCTGGAGTCGCGGGGAAGGTCAGCCCCAGCATTTT,CAWSRGEGQPQHF
TRBD1,TRBJ1-5,TRBV20-1,many,TGCAGTGCGGCCCGCACCGGGACAGGGGGCTTTCAGCCCCAGCATTTT,CSAARTGTGGFQPQHF
.,TRBJ2-3,TRBV11-2,many,TGTGCCAGCAGCTCTCAGGGGCGGACGGGCACAGATACGCAGTATTTT,CASSSQGRTGTDTQYF
TRBD2,TRBJ2-3,TRBV6-2/TRBV6-3,medium-sized,TGTGCCAGCAGTCCACCGGGACTAGCGGGGGGCCCTGGAGATACGCAGTATTTT,CASSPPGLAGGPGDTQYF
TRBD1,TRBJ2-7,TRBV19,.,TGTGCCAGTAGTATAGGCCGACAGGGGCGAAGCTCCTACGAGCAGTACTTC,CASSIGRQGRSSYEQYF
.,TRBJ1-5,TRBV2,many,TGTGCCAGCAGTGAAGCTCGGCCGAAGATCCAGCCCCAGCATTTT,CASSEARPKIQPQHF
.,TRBJ1-5,TRBV18,few,TGTGCCAGCTCGGGACAATATAGCAATCAGCCCCAGCATTTT,CASSGQYSNQPQHF
TRBD1,TRBJ2-7,TRBV20-1,.,TGCAGTGCTCCACAGGACAGGGGGCACGAGCAGTACTTC,CSAPQDRGHEQYF
.,TRBJ2-7,TRBV25-1,.,TGTGCCAGCAGTGAATCTGGGACATACTCCTACGAGCAGTACTTC,CASSESGTYSYEQYF
.,TRBJ2-1,TRBV7-2,few,TGTGCCAGCAGCACGCGGACACTGGAGATTCACAATGAGCAGTTCTTC,CASSTRTLEIHNEQFF
.,TRBJ2-5,TRBV5-1,many,TGCGCCAGCAGCTTACCTCAAGAGACCCAGTACTTC,CASSLPQETQYF
TRBD1,TRBJ2-7,TRBV20-1,few,TGCAGTGCTAGGGGCCCGGGGACAGGTCTCCACGAGCAGTACTTC,CSARGPGTGLHEQYF
TRBD2,TRBJ2-2,TRBV12-3/TRBV12-4,many,TGTGCCAGCAGTTTAGGGACTAGCGGATACTGGACCGGGGAGCTGTTTTTT,CASSLGTSGYWTGELFF
TRBD1,TRBJ1-3,TRBV12-3/TRBV12-4,.,TGTGCCAGCAGTATACAGGGGTCTGGAAACACCATATATTTT,CASSIQGSGNTIYF
.,TRBJ2-6,TRBV28,many,TGTGCCAGCTCCCCCAGTCCCTCTGGGGCCAACGTCCTGACTTTC,CASSPSPSGANVLTF
TRBD1,TRBJ2-3,TRBV7-9,.,TGTGCCAGCAGCGGCTGGACAGGGTTAGATACGCAGTATTTT,CASSGWTGLDTQYF
.,TRBJ2-2,TRBV20-1,.,TGCAGTGCTAGAGACGCTAGTCGGGGGAACACCGGGGAGCTGTTTTTT,CSARDASRGNTGELFF
TRBD1,TRBJ1-2,TRBV28,.,TGTGCCAGCAGTTTCCCGACAGGGGGCGCGAACTATGGCTACACCTTC,CASSFPTGGANYGYTF
TRBD2,TRBJ2-3,TRBV6-5,.,TGTGCCAGCAGTCCACGACTAGCGGGGGGGCGGAGCACAGATACGCAGTATTTT,CASSPRLAGGRSTDTQYF
.,TRBJ2-3,TRBV10-1,.,TGCGCCAGCAGTGATGGGAGTTACACAGATACGCAGTATTTT,CASSDGSYTDTQYF
TRBD1,TRBJ1-2,TRBV13,many,TGTGCCAGCAGCGCAGGACAGGGCAGTCAGGATGGCTACACCTTC,CASSAGQGSQDGYTF
.,TRBJ2-5,TRBV7-2,.,TGTGCCAGCAGCTTAGTGACAGGTTCGGGAGAGACCCAGTACTTC,CASSLVTGSGETQYF
.,TRBJ1-5,TRBV6-2/TRBV6-3,few,TGTGCCAGCAGCCACGGGGGCGGGACAAGACAGCCCCAGCATTTT,CASSHGGGTRQPQHF